Shown below are 18 T cell receptor beta chains from a single sample sequenced in a study of regulatory T cells in long-lasting Graves disease. To make TCR beta libraries, researchers used iRepertoire HTBI primers and Arm-PCR of CDR3 regions. TCRdb reanalysed the multiplex PCR reads using MiXCR and keeps one entry per CDR3 protein. The sample lists around 420,000 distinct CDR3 sequences, around a sixth occurring once. The time point is: newly diagnosed GD, antithyroid drugs for less than 3 months. Isolated PBMC RNA provided the starting material for the TCR library. Sequencing was performed on peripheral blood mononuclear cells (PBMCs), taken at new diagnosis, from a patient treated with antithyroid drugs. These receptors all come from a female donor with Graves disease.

V is TRBV2 and J is TRBJ2-5; D unclear. Per the germline V gene, CDR1 is SNHLY and CDR2 is FYNNEI. Deletions cut 1 base from V and 5 bases from J, with 14 bases between. This CDR3 has 15 amino acids. The CDR3 protein is CASSEDKALGETQYF. The CDR3 nucleotides are TGTGCCAGCAGTGAAGACAAGGCATTAGGGGAGACCCAGTACTTC.

This clonotype has a single count. The gene calls are TRBV29-1 and TRBJ2-3; D gene unclear. This CDR3 has 13 amino acids. Germline V lookup: CDR1 SQVTM, CDR2 ANQGSEA. V dropped 0 bases and J dropped 0 bases, with 4 bases sitting between them. The CDR3 protein is CSVEDESTDTQYF. In nucleotides, the CDR3 is TGCAGCGTTGAAGACGAAAGCACAGATACGCAGTATTTT.

In its sample, this clonotype was seen many times. This chain links TRBV4-3 with TRBJ1-2; D is ambiguous. Germline V gene sequence: CDR1 LGHNA, CDR2 YSLEER. The ends were cut back, 0 bases at V and 3 bases at J, with 5 bases in the middle. This CDR3 has 13 amino acids. CDR3 region: CASSQEGHYGYTF. In DNA, the CDR3 is TGCGCCAGCAGCCAAGAGGGCCACTATGGCTACACCTTC.

V is TRBV6-2 or TRBV6-3 and J is TRBJ2-2, with TRBD2 matching 14 bases. V trimming: 3 bases; J trimming: 0 bases; junction bases outside the gene matches: 9. The CDR3 loop spans 20 amino acids. Germline loops: CDR1 MNHEY, CDR2 SVGEGT. CDR3 sequence: CASSYNVPGLAGANTGELFF. CDR3 in DNA: TGTGCCAGCAGTTATAACGTACCGGGACTAGCGGGAGCGAACACCGGGGAGCTGTTTTTT.

The V and J genes are TRBV28 and TRBJ1-5; tentative D call: TRBD1 (6 bases). Germline V CDR1 and CDR2: MDHEN, SYDVKM. V was shortened by 7 bases and J by 3 bases, with 19 bases between the two germline ends. The CDR3 length is 16 residues. CDR3 in amino acids: CASNQRGGYFNQPQHF. The CDR3 bases are TGTGCCAGCAACCAGAGGGGGGGATATTTCAATCAGCCCCAGCATTTT.

This clonotype was seen many times. The chain employs TRBV4-3 and TRBJ1-4, with D perhaps matching TRBD1 (5 bases). There are 16 residues in the CDR3. Germline V CDR1 and CDR2: LGHNA, YSLEER. V was pared by 0 bases and J by 8 bases, with 16 bases between. The CDR3 reads CASSQDRGRPEEKLFF. Written as DNA, the CDR3 is TGCGCCAGCAGCCAAGATCGGGGCAGGCCAGAAGAAAAACTGTTTTTT.

The chain recombines TRBV12-3 or TRBV12-4 with TRBJ1-1, with a possible D match to TRBD1 (6 bases). The V gene lost 7 bases and the J gene lost 5 bases, with 23 bases spanning the gap. This CDR3 has 16 residues. CDR3 sequence (DNA): TGTGCCAGCACTGTAGGGGGGAATCAAGGGATTACTGAAGCTTTCTTT. Protein product: CASTVGGNQGITEAFF.

This clonotype was picked up many times. The chain recombines TRBV3-1 with TRBJ2-3; 11 bases are shared with TRBD1. Germline V lookup: CDR1 LGHDT, CDR2 YNNKEL (reference sequence). The trim removed 1 base at V and 4 bases at J, leaving 1 base unmatched. The CDR3 runs 15 residues. CDR3: CASSQAGQGADTQYF. The CDR3 nucleotides are TGTGCCAGCAGCCAAGCGGGACAGGGGGCAGATACGCAGTATTTT.

This clonotype has at least ten counts. The chain employs TRBV27 and TRBJ1-1, with D perhaps TRBD1 (5 bases). The CDR3 spans 13 residues. Trimming took off 6 bases at V and 3 bases at J, with 11 bases between the two ends. CDR1 and CDR2 (germline): MNHEY, SMNVEV (reference sequence). This CDR3 is CASRTAPYTEAFF. As DNA, the CDR3 is TGTGCCAGCAGGACAGCGCCGTACACTGAAGCTTTCTTT.

There are many counts of this clonotype. The chain employs TRBV24-1 and TRBJ2-2, with D possibly TRBD2 on 6 matching bases. Germline lookup yields CDR1 KGHDR and CDR2 SFDVKD. Deletions cut 3 bases from V and 6 bases from J, with 19 bases between. The CDR3 is 17 residues long. CDR3 region: CATSDARGRRPPGELFF. CDR3 bases: TGTGCCACCAGTGATGCCCGGGGGAGGCGACCTCCCGGGGAGCTGTTTTTT.

This clonotype was counted ten times or more. The V and J genes are TRBV28 and TRBJ1-4, with D hard to call. The CDR3 is 14 amino acids. V gave up 4 bases and J gave up 4 bases, with 10 bases separating them. The germline CDR1 and CDR2 sequences are MDHEN and SYDVKM. The CDR3 DNA sequence: TGTGCCAGCAGTTCCGGGTGGAATAATGAAAAACTGTTTTTT. Its translation: CASSSGWNNEKLFF.

This clonotype was counted ten times or more. The chain uses TRBV6-1 and TRBJ1-2; D is unresolved. Germline lookup yields CDR1 MNHNS and CDR2 SASEGT. V was pared by 3 bases and J by 4 bases, with 12 bases between. The CDR3 consists of 14 residues. This chain's CDR3 is CASSDPGGTYGYTF. CDR3 DNA sequence: TGTGCCAGCAGTGACCCCGGCGGAACCTATGGCTACACCTTC.

This clonotype was found many times. This sequence joins TRBV7-9 and TRBJ2-3, with TRBD1 matching over 9 bases. The length of the CDR3 is 15 residues. Unmatched junction bases numbered 7, after V lost 5 bases and J lost 4 bases. Per the germline V gene, CDR1 is SEHNR and CDR2 is FQNEAQ (reference sequence). CDR3 in amino acids: CASSPRTGAADTQYF. The CDR3 bases are TGTGCCAGCAGCCCACGGACAGGGGCAGCAGATACGCAGTATTTT.

This clonotype was recorded at least ten times. The chain joins TRBV7-6 to TRBJ1-3; a weak D match, TRBD1 (5 bases). V lost 3 bases and J lost 4, with 13 bases in between. Germline V gene data show CDR1 as SGHVS and CDR2 as FNYEAQ. The CDR3 length is 15 residues. CDR3: CASSFGHGLGNTIYF. The CDR3, as DNA: TGTGCCAGCAGCTTCGGACATGGGTTGGGAAACACCATATATTTT.

This clonotype has a count of ten or more. This chain uses TRBV12-3 or TRBV12-4 with TRBJ1-2, with a tentative D call TRBD1 (6 bases). CDR3 length equals 14 residues. V lost 5 bases and J lost 2, with 12 bases in between. The CDR3 loop reads CASSPEQGNYGYTF. CDR3 bases: TGTGCCAGCAGTCCGGAACAGGGAAACTATGGCTACACCTTC.

This clonotype was seen once. Given a far larger clone just one base away, this is likely a sequencing read error. The chain combines TRBV7-2 with TRBJ2-3, with a possible D match to TRBD2 (6 bases). Germline CDR1 and CDR2: SGHTA and FQGNSA. Trimming removed 5 bases at V and 6 bases at J, with 24 bases between. The length of the CDR3 is 17 residues. The CDR3, as DNA: TGTGCCAGCAGCCGGAGGGCGCGGGCCTTTAGCTGGGATACGCAGTATTTT. It encodes CASSRRARAFSWDTQYF.

This clonotype was counted between two and nine times. V gene TRBV30 combines with J gene TRBJ1-1; possible D gene TRBD1, 6 bases. Trimming took off 3 bases at V and 11 bases at J, with 25 bases between the two ends. Per germline, CDR1 GTSNPN and CDR2 SVGIG (reference sequence). CDR3 length: 15 residues. CDR3 in amino acids: CAWSPNRQVDLWAFF. CDR3 DNA: TGTGCCTGGAGCCCTAACAGACAGGTGGACCTATGGGCTTTCTTT.

J is TRBJ1-1 and V is TRBV6-2 or TRBV6-3; the D is unclear. V was trimmed by 5 bases and J by 0 bases, leaving 10 bases between them. Germline CDR1 is MNHEY and CDR2 is SVGEGT. The CDR3 runs to 14 residues. CDR3 nucleotide sequence: TGTGCCAGCAGTGTCGGCAGCGTGAACACTGAAGCTTTCTTT. It codes for CASSVGSVNTEAFF.